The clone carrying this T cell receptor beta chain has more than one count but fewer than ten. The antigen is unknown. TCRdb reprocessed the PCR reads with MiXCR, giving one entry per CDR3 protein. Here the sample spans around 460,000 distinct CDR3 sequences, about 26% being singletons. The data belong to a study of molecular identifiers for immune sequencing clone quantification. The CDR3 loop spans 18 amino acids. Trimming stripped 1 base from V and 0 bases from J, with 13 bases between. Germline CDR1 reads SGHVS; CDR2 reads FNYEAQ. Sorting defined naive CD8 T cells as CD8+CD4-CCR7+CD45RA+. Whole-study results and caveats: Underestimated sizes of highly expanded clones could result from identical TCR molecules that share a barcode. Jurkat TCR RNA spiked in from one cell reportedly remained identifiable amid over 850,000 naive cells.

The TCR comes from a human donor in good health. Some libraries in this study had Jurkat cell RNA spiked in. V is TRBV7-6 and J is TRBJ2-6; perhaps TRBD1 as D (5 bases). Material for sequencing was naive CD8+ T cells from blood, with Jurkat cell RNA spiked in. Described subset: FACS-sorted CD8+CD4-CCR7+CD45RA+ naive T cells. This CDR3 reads CASSLGSRASSGANVLTF. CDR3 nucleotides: TGTGCCAGCAGCTTAGGATCCAGGGCGAGCTCTGGGGCCAACGTCCTGACTTTC.